The 27 T cell receptor beta chains below all came from one sample that was sequenced in a study of blood T cells in healthy people across ages. A sample-barcoded 5' primer and a J-beta primer mix were used in a second PCR of roughly 7 to 11 cycles. TCRdb re-analysed the 5' RACE reads in MiXCR, keeping a single row per CDR3 protein. The sample consists of some 790,000 distinct CDR3 sequences, about 28% of them appearing once. The sample was blood. The receptors were sampled from a woman of 80 years or more in good health.

V and J are TRBV29-1 and TRBJ1-2; maybe TRBD1 (6 bases). Germline lookup yields CDR1 SQVTM and CDR2 ANQGSEA. Trimming shortened V by 3 bases and J by 8 bases, and 16 bases separated the two germline ends. This CDR3 contains 13 residues. The CDR3 loop is CSVDGQGYGGYTF. CDR3 sequence (DNA): TGCAGCGTTGATGGTCAGGGGTATGGCGGCTACACCTTC.

This clonotype was seen a few times. The J gene is TRBJ1-1, the V gene TRBV5-1; 7 bases are shared with TRBD1. V was pared by 3 bases and J by 4 bases, with 3 bases of the junction left unmatched. Germline assignment: CDR1 SGHRS and CDR2 YFSETQ. The CDR3 loop spans 13 amino acids. CDR3 nucleotide sequence: TGCGCCAGCAGCTCTCCAGGGGGCACTGAAGCTTTCTTT. It yields the protein CASSSPGGTEAFF. Combining the CDR3 with reference TRBV5-1 and TRBJ1-1 gives the whole variable domain KAGVTQTPRYLIKTRGQQVTLSCSPISGHRSVSWYQQTPGQGLQFLFEYFSETQRNKGNFPGRFSGRQFSNSRSEMNVSTLELGDSALYLCASSSPGGTEAFFGQGTRLTVV.

Of note for this clonotype: This sequence may be a read error, since a much larger clone differs from it by one base. V and J are TRBV7-9 and TRBJ2-1; 8 bases are shared with TRBD1. CDR3 length: 17 amino acids. CDR1 is SEHNR and CDR2 is FQNEAQ in the germline V gene (reference sequence). CDR3 DNA: TGTGCCAGCAGCCCAGCAGGACAGGGACCTTCCTACAGTGAGCAGTTCTTC. This sequence encodes CASSPAGQGPSYSEQFF.

The V gene is TRBV20-1, the J gene TRBJ1-1; D remains ambiguous. The ends were cut back, 0 bases at V and 1 base at J, with 15 bases in the middle. Germline V gives CDR1 DFQATT, CDR2 SNEGSKA (reference sequence). The CDR3 consists of 16 residues. The CDR3 sequence: CSARDITEAGNTEAFF. CDR3 sequence (DNA): TGCAGTGCTAGAGATATAACTGAGGCGGGGAACACTGAAGCTTTCTTT.

This clonotype turned up a few times. A much more abundant neighbour one base away suggests this may be a read error. This rearrangement joins TRBV7-2 to TRBJ2-4; TRBD2 matches 8 bases. Germline values: CDR1 SGHTA, CDR2 FQGNSA. With V trimmed by 5 bases and J by 13 bases, 28 bases remained unmatched. The CDR3 is 19 residues long. Written as DNA, the CDR3 is TGTGCCAGCAGCGACCTTTCCGGGACTAGGCCACCGCGGTACAATGAGCAGTACTTC. It encodes CASSDLSGTRPPRYNEQYF. Full variable domain (remainder filled in from reference TRBV7-2 and TRBJ2-4): GAGVSQSPSNKVTEKGKDVELRCDPISGHTALYWYRQSLGQGLEFLIYFQGNSAPDKSGLPSDRFSAERTGGSVSTLTIQRTQQEDSAVYLCASSDLSGTRPPRYNEQYFGAGTRLSVL.

The V call is TRBV27, the J call TRBJ2-1, with 7 positions matching TRBD2. This CDR3 comprises 12 residues. The V gene end was trimmed by 8 bases and the J gene end by 9 bases; junction bases not matched to a gene: 7. Germline loops: CDR1 MNHEY, CDR2 SMNVEV (reference sequence). The DNA for the CDR3 is TGTGCCAGCGGGAGGGCCGTGGGTGAGCAGTTCTTC. Translated: CASGRAVGEQFF.

This clonotype was seen a handful of times. The V gene is TRBV6-5, the J gene TRBJ1-1; a weak D match, TRBD1 (6 bases). The CDR3 is 15 amino acids. Trimming stripped 5 bases from V and 0 bases from J, with 13 bases between. Germline CDR1 and CDR2: MNHEY and SVGAGI. The CDR3 coding sequence is TGTGCCAGCAGTATTTTCGGGACATTGAACACTGAAGCTTTCTTT. Its protein is CASSIFGTLNTEAFF.

With regard to this clonotype: The junction and the germline gene differ at one end; a read error may be behind it. The rearrangement uses TRBV12-3 or TRBV12-4 and TRBJ2-7; D might be TRBD1 or TRBD2, each matching 5 bases. CDR3 length: 13 amino acids. The CDR3 reads CVSSLGPSYEQYF. In DNA form, the CDR3 reads TGTGTCAGCAGTTTGGGACCCTCCTACGAGCAGTACTTC.

This clonotype occurred a few times. This sequence joins TRBV6-2 or TRBV6-3 and TRBJ2-7; D may be TRBD1 (6 bases). Trimming cost V 6 bases and J 2 bases, with 14 bases left between them. Germline V gene lookup returns CDR1 MNHEY and CDR2 SVGEGT. This CDR3 has 14 amino acids. CDR3 sequence reads: CASSFRRGPYEQYF. The CDR3 DNA follows: TGTGCCAGCAGCTTCCGCAGGGGACCCTACGAGCAGTACTTC.

In its sample, this clonotype was seen many times. The V and J genes are TRBV6-6 and TRBJ1-2, with 10 bases matching TRBD1. CDR1 is MNHNY and CDR2 is SVGAGI in the germline V gene (reference sequence). The trim removed 0 bases at V and 7 bases at J, leaving 5 bases unmatched. CDR3 size: 15 residues. For the CDR3, the DNA is TGTGCCAGCAGTTACTCTGGACAGGGGGTTGGTGGCTACACCTTC. This sequence encodes CASSYSGQGVGGYTF.

This sequence joins TRBV7-2 and TRBJ1-6; a possible D gene is TRBD1 (6 bases). Trimming removed 7 bases from V and 4 bases from J, with 11 bases in between. The V gene's germline CDR1 is SGHTA and CDR2 FQGNSA. The CDR3 covers 14 residues. The CDR3 spells CASNPGQYNSPLHF. The CDR3, as DNA: TGTGCCAGCAACCCCGGACAGTATAATTCACCCCTCCACTTT. Variable domain in full (rest from reference TRBV7-2 and TRBJ1-6): GAGVSQSPSNKVTEKGKDVELRCDPISGHTALYWYRQSLGQGLEFLIYFQGNSAPDKSGLPSDRFSAERTGGSVSTLTIQRTQQEDSAVYLCASNPGQYNSPLHFGNGTRLTVT.

This clonotype came up a few times. The chain has TRBV19 and TRBJ1-1; tentatively, D is TRBD1 (5 bases). CDR3 size: 13 residues. V was cut by 0 bases and J by 6 bases, with 8 bases left in between. Germline V gene lookup returns CDR1 LNHDA and CDR2 SQIVND (reference sequence). CDR3 in DNA: TGTGCCAGTAGTATAGATAGGGGTTCTGAAGCTTTCTTT. Translating it yields CASSIDRGSEAFF.

This clonotype was detected a few times. V is TRBV5-1 and J is TRBJ2-7; D uncertain. The CDR3 is made up of 15 amino acids. V shed 4 bases and J shed 6 bases, with 20 bases lying between them. In germline, CDR1 is SGHRS, CDR2 YFSETQ. This chain's CDR3 is CASSPRPQARSEQYF. The CDR3 coding sequence is TGCGCCAGCAGCCCCCGGCCCCAGGCTCGAAGCGAGCAGTACTTC.

Remarks on this clonotype: A much larger clonotype is one base distant, so this may be a read error. The V and J genes are TRBV7-9 and TRBJ2-3; 7 positions agree with TRBD1. This CDR3 region has 15 residues. From germline, CDR1 is SEHNR and CDR2 FQNEAQ (reference sequence). The CDR3 DNA reads as TGTGCCTGCAGCTTATATCGACAGGGCGGAGATACGCAGTATTTT. Its translation is CACSLYRQGGDTQYF.

This chain connects TRBV9 to TRBJ1-2; 9 nucleotides align to TRBD1. The CDR3 contains 13 residues. Germline V CDR1 and CDR2: SGDLS, YYNGEE. V trimming: 6 bases; J trimming: 9 bases; junction bases outside the gene matches: 9. The CDR3 is CASKRQGDGRYTF. In nucleotides, the CDR3 is TGTGCCAGCAAGAGACAGGGGGATGGGCGCTACACCTTC.

The table lists this clonotype with many counts. This chain joins TRBV10-3 and TRBJ2-6, with D tentatively TRBD1 (6 bases). This CDR3 has 15 residues. CDR1 is ENHRY, CDR2 SYGVKD, per germline. V was trimmed by 4 bases and J by 0 bases, leaving 7 bases between them. CDR3 amino acids: CAISGGGSGANVLTF. As DNA, the CDR3 is TGTGCCATCAGTGGAGGGGGCTCTGGGGCCAACGTCCTGACTTTC.

On this clonotype: The junction and the germline gene differ at one end; a read error may be behind it. The CDR3 bases are TGTACCAGCAGTTACTCAGGGAGCACTGAAGCTTTCTTT. Its translation: CTSSYSGSTEAFF. The chain has TRBV6-5 and TRBJ1-1; TRBD1 is a possible D gene (5 bases). Germline V gene sequence: CDR1 MNHEY, CDR2 SVGAGI. This CDR3 has 13 amino acids.

The V call is TRBV15, the J call TRBJ2-5, with a possible D match to TRBD2 (5 bases). The CDR3 has 14 amino acids. The ends were cut back, 5 bases at V and 6 bases at J, with 16 bases in the middle. Germline V gives CDR1 LNHNV, CDR2 YYDKDF (reference sequence). This CDR3 is CATSRSSEVKTQYF. The CDR3 region has the DNA TGTGCCACCAGCCGATCTTCGGAGGTAAAGACCCAGTACTTC.

This clonotype was observed many times. The V gene is TRBV7-2, the J gene TRBJ2-5; D gene ambiguous. The CDR3 consists of 15 residues. Germline V CDR1 and CDR2: SGHTA, FQGNSA. V shed 1 base and J shed 5 bases, with 14 bases lying between them. The CDR3 DNA reads TGTGCCAGCAGCTTAGGGGCAGGCCTCAGGGAGACCCAGTACTTC. This translates into CASSLGAGLRETQYF.

This clonotype was seen more than once but under ten times. A much larger clone differs by one base, so this may be a read error. The gene calls are TRBV6-5 and TRBJ2-5; the D gene is possibly TRBD1 (6 bases). CDR3 length: 11 amino acids. Trimming removed 7 bases from V and 11 bases from J, with 14 bases in between. The germline CDR1 and CDR2 sequences are MNHEY and SVGAGI. The CDR3 DNA reads TGTGCCAGCACCAGGGGCAATGAGCAGTACTTC. Protein sequence: CASTRGNEQYF.

The chain employs TRBV20-1 and TRBJ1-5, with a possible D match to TRBD1 (6 bases). Germline loops: CDR1 DFQATT, CDR2 SNEGSKA (reference sequence). The V end was cut by 2 bases, the J end by 7 bases, with 15 bases between. The CDR3 is made up of 14 amino acids. The CDR3 region has the DNA TGCAGTGCTAGAAAGGGGGGCGCAGGGCAGCCCCAGCATTTT. Translated: CSARKGGAGQPQHF.

The rearrangement links TRBV7-9 to TRBJ2-3; the D gene is possibly TRBD2 (5 bases). This CDR3 comprises 16 residues. The V and J ends lost 5 bases and 1 base respectively, with 16 bases between them. Germline V gene lookup returns CDR1 SEHNR and CDR2 FQNEAQ (reference sequence). The CDR3 protein is CASSRAGLGGTDTQYF. DNA of the CDR3: TGTGCCAGCAGCCGAGCCGGACTGGGAGGCACAGATACGCAGTATTTT.

The table lists this clonotype with a count of one. The rearrangement joins TRBV9 to TRBJ2-5; no reliable D call. The germline CDR1 and CDR2 sequences are SGDLS and YYNGEE. Between the trimmed V and J ends, which lost 0 bases and 7 bases, there was a span of 10 bases. The CDR3 has 13 amino acids. The CDR3 nucleotides are TGTGCCAGCAGCGTAGCTGGCCTAGGGACCCAGTACTTC. It codes for CASSVAGLGTQYF. The entire variable domain, with the rest obtained from reference TRBV9 and TRBJ2-5, is as follows: DSGVTQTPKHLITATGQRVTLRCSPRSGDLSVYWYQQSLDQGLQFLIQYYNGEERAKGNILERFSAQQFPDLHSELNLSSLELGDSALYFCASSVAGLGTQYFGPGTRLLVL.

The CDR3 loop is CASSQDRVSQPQHF. CDR3 DNA sequence: TGCGCCAGCAGCCAAGATAGGGTGAGTCAGCCCCAGCATTTT. V is TRBV4-3 and J is TRBJ1-5; D is unclear. CDR1 and CDR2 from the germline V gene are LGHNA and YSLEER. V lost 0 bases and J 6 bases, leaving 9 bases between the germline ends. The CDR3 consists of 14 residues.

Comments on this clonotype: A much larger clone differs by one base, so this may be a read error. CDR3 nucleotide sequence: TGTGCCAGCAGTATCCGGGGAGCGTCCGAGCAGTTCTTC. Translated, it gives CASSIRGASEQFF. The genes are TRBV12-3 or TRBV12-4 and TRBJ2-1, with D possibly being TRBD2 (5 bases). The CDR3 covers 13 residues. V lost 5 bases and J 10 bases, leaving 15 bases between the germline ends.

A single count supports this clonotype. This chain uses TRBV20-1 with TRBJ1-1; D is perhaps TRBD1 (6 bases). The length of the CDR3 is 13 residues. CDR1 and CDR2 (germline): DFQATT, SNEGSKA (reference sequence). V was cut by 2 bases and J by 5 bases, with 12 bases left in between. The CDR3 bases are TGCAGTGCTAGAACAGGGAGAAAGACTGAAGCTTTCTTT. Its translation is CSARTGRKTEAFF.

The table lists this clonotype with a count of one. This clone may be a read error of a much larger clone one base away. The chain combines TRBV20-1 with TRBJ1-6, with D maybe TRBD1 (6 bases). Germline V gives CDR1 DFQATT, CDR2 SNEGSKA (reference sequence). This CDR3 is built from 15 residues. The CDR3 coding sequence is TGCAGTGCTAGACCTGAGGTGGGGGGCAATTCACCCCCCCACTTT. This codes for CSARPEVGGNSPPHF.